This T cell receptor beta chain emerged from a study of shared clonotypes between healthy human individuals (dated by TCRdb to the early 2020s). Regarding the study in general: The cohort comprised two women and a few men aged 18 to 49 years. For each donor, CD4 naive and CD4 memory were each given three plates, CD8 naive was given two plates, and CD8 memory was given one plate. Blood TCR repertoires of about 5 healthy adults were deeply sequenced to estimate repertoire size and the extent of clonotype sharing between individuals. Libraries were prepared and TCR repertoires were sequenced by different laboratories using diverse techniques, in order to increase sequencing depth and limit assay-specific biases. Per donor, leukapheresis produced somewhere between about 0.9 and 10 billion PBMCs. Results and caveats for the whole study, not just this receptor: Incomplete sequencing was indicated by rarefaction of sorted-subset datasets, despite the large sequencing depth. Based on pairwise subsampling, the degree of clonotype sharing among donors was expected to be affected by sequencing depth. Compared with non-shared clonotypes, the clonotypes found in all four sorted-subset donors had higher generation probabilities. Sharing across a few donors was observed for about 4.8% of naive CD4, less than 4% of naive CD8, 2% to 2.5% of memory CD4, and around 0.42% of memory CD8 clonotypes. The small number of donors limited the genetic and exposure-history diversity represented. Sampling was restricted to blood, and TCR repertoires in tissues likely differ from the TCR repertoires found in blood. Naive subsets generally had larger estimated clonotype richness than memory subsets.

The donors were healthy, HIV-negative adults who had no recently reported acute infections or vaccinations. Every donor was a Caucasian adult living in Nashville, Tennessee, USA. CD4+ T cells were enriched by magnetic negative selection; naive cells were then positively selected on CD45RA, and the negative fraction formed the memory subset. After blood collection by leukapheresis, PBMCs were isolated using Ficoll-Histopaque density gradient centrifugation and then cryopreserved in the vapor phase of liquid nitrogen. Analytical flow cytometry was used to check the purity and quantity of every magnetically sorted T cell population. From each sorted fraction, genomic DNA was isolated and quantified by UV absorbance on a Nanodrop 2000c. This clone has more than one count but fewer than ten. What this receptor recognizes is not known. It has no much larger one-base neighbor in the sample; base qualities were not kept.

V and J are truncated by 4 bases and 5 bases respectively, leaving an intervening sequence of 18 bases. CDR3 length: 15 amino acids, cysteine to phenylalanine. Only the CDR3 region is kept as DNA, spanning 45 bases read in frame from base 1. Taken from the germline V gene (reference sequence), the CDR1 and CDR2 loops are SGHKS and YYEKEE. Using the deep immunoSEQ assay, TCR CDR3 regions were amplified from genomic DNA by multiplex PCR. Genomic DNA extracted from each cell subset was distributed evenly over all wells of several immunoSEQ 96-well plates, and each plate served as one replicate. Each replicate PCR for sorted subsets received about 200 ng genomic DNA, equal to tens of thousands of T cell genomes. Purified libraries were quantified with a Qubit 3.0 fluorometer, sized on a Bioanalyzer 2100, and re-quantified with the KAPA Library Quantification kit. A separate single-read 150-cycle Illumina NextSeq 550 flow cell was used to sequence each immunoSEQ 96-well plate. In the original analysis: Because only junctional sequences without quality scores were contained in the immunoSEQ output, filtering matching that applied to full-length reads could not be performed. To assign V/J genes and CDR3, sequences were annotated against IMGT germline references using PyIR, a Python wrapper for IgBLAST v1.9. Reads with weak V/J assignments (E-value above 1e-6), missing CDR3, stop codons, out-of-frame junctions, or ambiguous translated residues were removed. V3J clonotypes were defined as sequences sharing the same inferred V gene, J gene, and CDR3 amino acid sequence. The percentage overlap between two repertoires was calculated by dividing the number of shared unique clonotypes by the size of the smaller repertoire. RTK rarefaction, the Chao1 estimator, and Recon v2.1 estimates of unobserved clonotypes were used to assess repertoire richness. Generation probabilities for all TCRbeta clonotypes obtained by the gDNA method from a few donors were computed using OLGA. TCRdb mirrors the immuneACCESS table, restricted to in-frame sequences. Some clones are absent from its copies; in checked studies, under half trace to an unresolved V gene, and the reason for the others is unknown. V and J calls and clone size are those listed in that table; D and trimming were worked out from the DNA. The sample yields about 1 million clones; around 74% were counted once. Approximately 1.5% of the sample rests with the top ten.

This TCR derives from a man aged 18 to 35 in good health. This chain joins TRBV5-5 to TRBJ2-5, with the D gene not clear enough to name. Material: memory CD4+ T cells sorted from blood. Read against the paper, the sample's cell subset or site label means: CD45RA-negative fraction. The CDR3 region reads CASSQAFIGRETQYF. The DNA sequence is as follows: TGTGCCAGCAGCCAGGCTTTCATAGGCCGGGAGACCCAGTACTTC.